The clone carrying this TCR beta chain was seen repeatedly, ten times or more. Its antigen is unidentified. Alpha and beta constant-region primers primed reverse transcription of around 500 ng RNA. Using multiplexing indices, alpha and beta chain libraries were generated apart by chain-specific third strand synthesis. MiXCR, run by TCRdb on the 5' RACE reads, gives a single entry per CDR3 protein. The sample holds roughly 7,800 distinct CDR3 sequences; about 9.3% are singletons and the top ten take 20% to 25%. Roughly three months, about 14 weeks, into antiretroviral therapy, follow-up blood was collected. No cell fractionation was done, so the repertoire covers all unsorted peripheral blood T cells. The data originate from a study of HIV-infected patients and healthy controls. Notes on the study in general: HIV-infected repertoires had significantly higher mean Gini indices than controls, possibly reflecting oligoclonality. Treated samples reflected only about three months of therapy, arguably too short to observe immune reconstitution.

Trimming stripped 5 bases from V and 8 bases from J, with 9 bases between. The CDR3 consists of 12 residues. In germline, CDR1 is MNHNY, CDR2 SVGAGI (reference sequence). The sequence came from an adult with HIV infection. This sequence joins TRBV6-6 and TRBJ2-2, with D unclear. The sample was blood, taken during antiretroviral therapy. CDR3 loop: CASSNPSGELFF. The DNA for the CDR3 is TGTGCCAGCAGTAACCCCTCTGGGGAGCTGTTTTTT.